Sequencing of this T cell receptor beta chain was carried out in a study of T-cell memory formation after mild COVID-19. The wider study: TCR clusters largely stayed donor specific. Study results and limitations: The appearance of some responding clones in pre-infection memory suggested that cross-reactive memory joined.

Via MiXCR, TCRdb re-called the 5' RACE reads, giving one row per CDR3 protein. In the table there are roughly 150,000 distinct CDR3 sequences, 13% of which are singletons. About this clonotype: Its antigen is not identified.

This TCR was sampled from a man aged 18 to 29 who had mild COVID-19 (a few samples of this study predate the infection). Cell type and time point are not known. The sequencing input was PBMCs or a T cell subset sorted from them (not recorded which).

CDR3 sequence (DNA): TGTGCCAGCAGTTACACCCCCCTGACGGGGGGTGAGCAGTTCTTC. Its protein product is CASSYTPLTGGEQFF. J is TRBJ2-1 and V is TRBV6-2 or TRBV6-3; 7 nucleotides align to TRBD2. J gave up 9 bases and V 2 bases, and 10 bases lay outside the gene matches. The germline V gene encodes CDR1 MNHEY and CDR2 SVGEGT. The CDR3 covers 15 residues.